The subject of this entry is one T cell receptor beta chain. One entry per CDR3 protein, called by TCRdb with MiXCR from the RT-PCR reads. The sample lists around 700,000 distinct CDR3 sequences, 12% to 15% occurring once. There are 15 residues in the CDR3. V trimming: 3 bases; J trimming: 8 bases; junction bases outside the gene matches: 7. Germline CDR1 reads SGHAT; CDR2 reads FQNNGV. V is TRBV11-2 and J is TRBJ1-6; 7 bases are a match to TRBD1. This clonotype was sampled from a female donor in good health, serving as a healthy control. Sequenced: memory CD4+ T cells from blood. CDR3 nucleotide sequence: TGTGCCAGCAGCTTGCGACAGGGCGGAGATTCACCCCTCCACTTT. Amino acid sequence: CASSLRQGGDSPLHF.